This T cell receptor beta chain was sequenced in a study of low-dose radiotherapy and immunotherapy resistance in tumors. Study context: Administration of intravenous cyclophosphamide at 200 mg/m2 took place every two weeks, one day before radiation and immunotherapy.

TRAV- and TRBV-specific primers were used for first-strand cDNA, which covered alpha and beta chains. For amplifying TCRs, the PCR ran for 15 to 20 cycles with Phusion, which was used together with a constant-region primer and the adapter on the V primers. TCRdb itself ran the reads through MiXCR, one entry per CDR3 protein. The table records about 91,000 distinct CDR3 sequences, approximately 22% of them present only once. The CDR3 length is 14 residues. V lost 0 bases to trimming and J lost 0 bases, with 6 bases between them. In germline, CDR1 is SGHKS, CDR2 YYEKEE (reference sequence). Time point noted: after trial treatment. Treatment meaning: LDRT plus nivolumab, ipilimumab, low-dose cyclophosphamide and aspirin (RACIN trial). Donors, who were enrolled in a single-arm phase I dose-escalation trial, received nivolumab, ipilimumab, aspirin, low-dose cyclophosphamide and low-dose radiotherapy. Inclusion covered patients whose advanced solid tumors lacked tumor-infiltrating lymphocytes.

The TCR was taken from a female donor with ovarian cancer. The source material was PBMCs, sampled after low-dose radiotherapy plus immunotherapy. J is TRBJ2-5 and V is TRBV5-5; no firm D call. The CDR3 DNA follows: TGTGCCAGCAGCTTGGCTGGAAACCAAGAGACCCAGTACTTC. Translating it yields CASSLAGNQETQYF.